This is a list of T cell receptor beta chains from one sample in a study of control samples from healthy donors and cancer patients. The data were produced by immunoSEQ multiplex PCR, yet TCRdb's version contains in-frame clones alone and is incomplete. The data hold 100,000 to 150,000 clones, with approximately 89% observed a single time. Sequencing was carried out using PBMCs. The origin of the receptors is a man in his fifties or sixties with head and neck cancer. The CDR3 runs from the conserved cysteine through the conserved F or W. Fields, in order: clone size, D gene, V gene, J gene, CDR3 protein, CDR3 DNA. A D gene is named only where the DNA matches it firmly. Not all rows give a size; the values are once, few, many and, for expanded clones, a class.

size: -
D: TRBD1
V: TRBV29-1
J: TRBJ2-1
CDR3: CSVGTGGYNEQFF
DNA: TGCAGCGTCGGGACAGGGGGTTACAATGAGCAGTTCTTC

size: -
D: -
V: TRBV4-1
J: TRBJ1-5
CDR3: CASSHLPSPSNQPQHF
DNA: TGCGCCAGCAGCCATCTACCGTCCCCTAGCAATCAGCCCCAGCATTTT

size: -
D: TRBD2
V: TRBV28
J: TRBJ2-3
CDR3: CASKPPSWLAGTNSNTDTQYF
DNA: TGTGCCAGCAAACCCCCAAGCTGGCTAGCGGGAACTAATTCCAACACAGATACGCAGTATTTT

size: -
D: -
V: TRBV6-2/TRBV6-3
J: TRBJ2-3
CDR3: CASSYSGVSLSTDTQYF
DNA: TGTGCCAGCAGTTACTCCGGGGTATCCCTTTCCACAGATACGCAGTATTTT

size: -
D: -
V: TRBV5-6
J: TRBJ1-2
CDR3: CASSLAREWGYGYTF
DNA: TGTGCCAGCAGCTTGGCCAGGGAATGGGGCTATGGCTACACCTTC

size: -
D: -
V: TRBV5-1
J: TRBJ1-4
CDR3: CASSYRVNAEKLFF
DNA: TGCGCCAGCAGCTACCGGGTCAATGCGGAAAAACTGTTTTTT

size: once
D: -
V: TRBV29-1
J: TRBJ1-5
CDR3: CSVGIGGHSGSNQPQHF
DNA: TGCAGCGTTGGGATCGGAGGGCATAGTGGTAGCAATCAGCCCCAGCATTTT

size: -
D: TRBD1
V: TRBV3-1/TRBV3-2
J: TRBJ1-1
CDR3: CASSQGQGGTEAFF
DNA: TGTGCCAGCAGCCAGGGACAGGGCGGAACTGAAGCTTTCTTT

size: -
D: TRBD2
V: TRBV28
J: TRBJ2-7
CDR3: CASQTLGGEQYF
DNA: TGTGCCAGCCAAACCCTGGGGGGGGAGCAGTACTTC

size: -
D: TRBD1
V: TRBV5-4
J: TRBJ2-1
CDR3: CASSTDRGLGNEQFF
DNA: TGTGCCAGCAGCACGGACAGGGGCTTAGGGAATGAGCAGTTCTTC

size: -
D: TRBD1
V: TRBV9
J: TRBJ2-1
CDR3: CASSVGQGREQFF
DNA: TGTGCCAGCAGCGTAGGACAGGGCCGTGAGCAGTTCTTC

size: many
D: -
V: TRBV7-2
J: TRBJ1-1
CDR3: CASSLTEGYTEAFF
DNA: TGTGCCAGCAGCTTGACAGAAGGATACACTGAAGCTTTCTTT

size: -
D: -
V: TRBV5-4
J: TRBJ1-2
CDR3: CASSMGQGYGYTF
DNA: TGTGCCAGCAGCATGGGGCAGGGGTATGGCTACACCTTC

size: -
D: -
V: TRBV3-1/TRBV3-2
J: TRBJ2-7
CDR3: CASSQDLVRSYEQYF
DNA: TGTGCCAGCAGCCAAGATCTCGTCCGGTCCTACGAGCAGTACTTC

size: -
D: TRBD1
V: TRBV2
J: TRBJ2-7
CDR3: CASRGTGKVYEQYF
DNA: TGTGCCAGCAGGGGGACAGGGAAGGTATACGAGCAGTACTTC

size: -
D: TRBD1
V: TRBV7-3
J: TRBJ1-2
CDR3: CASSLTGGGRGYGYTF
DNA: TGTGCCAGCAGCTTAACGGGAGGGGGCAGGGGCTATGGCTACACCTTC

size: -
D: -
V: TRBV2
J: TRBJ1-6
CDR3: CASSQGRSSYNSPLHF
DNA: TGTGCCAGCAGCCAAGGAAGAAGCTCCTATAATTCACCCCTCCACTTT

size: -
D: -
V: TRBV6-5
J: TRBJ1-6
CDR3: CASSYAAGYYNSPLHF
DNA: TGTGCCAGCAGTTATGCGGCGGGCTACTATAATTCACCCCTCCACTTT

size: -
D: TRBD2
V: TRBV27
J: TRBJ2-5
CDR3: CASSPGLAGTQETQYF
DNA: TGTGCCAGCAGTCCAGGACTAGCGGGAACCCAAGAGACCCAGTACTTC

size: -
D: -
V: TRBV6-5
J: TRBJ2-3
CDR3: CASSYGAATDTQYF
DNA: TGTGCCAGCAGTTACGGCGCGGCCACAGATACGCAGTATTTT